This entry lists 27 T cell receptor beta chains sequenced from one sample in a study of blood T cell repertoires in COVID-19. Some clones are missing from TCRdb's copy, which holds only in-frame ones; the method was immunoSEQ multiplex PCR. The data contain roughly 300,000 clones, approximately 85% of them singletons. Source material: peripheral blood. These receptors were collected from a human donor in a cohort sampled during active COVID-19.

The sample holds a few counts of this clone. The chain is built from TRBV7-9 and TRBJ1-1, with D tentatively TRBD1 (5 bases). This CDR3 is built from 15 residues. Looked up from germline, CDR1 is SEHNR and CDR2 is FQNEAQ (reference sequence). The germline V and J ends were trimmed by 5 bases and 6 bases, with 19 bases remaining between them. Here the CDR3 reads CASSVSAGGTAEAFF. CDR3 in DNA: TGTGCCAGCAGCGTCTCTGCGGGGGGGACCGCTGAAGCTTTCTTT.

This clone appeared once. The genes are TRBV6-2 or TRBV6-3 and TRBJ2-3; 8 nucleotides agree with TRBD2. With V trimmed by 5 bases and J by 5 bases, 6 bases remained unmatched. Germline CDR1 and CDR2: MNHEY and SVGEGT. CDR3 length: 14 residues. The DNA of the CDR3 is TGTGCCAGCAGTGGGGGACTAGGGCGAGATACGCAGTATTTT. Translation: CASSGGLGRDTQYF.

The rearrangement uses TRBV29-1 and TRBJ2-4; 8 bases map to TRBD1. This CDR3 is 11 amino acids long. Looked up from germline, CDR1 is SQVTM and CDR2 is ANQGSEA. The junction had 7 bases not matched to a gene; V was cut back by 4 bases and J by 14 bases. CDR3 nucleotides: TGCAGCGTTGGCGAGCAGGGACAGGAGTACTTC. It yields the protein CSVGEQGQEYF.

The rearrangement joins TRBV19 to TRBJ2-3, with TRBD1 identical over 7 bases. The germline gives CDR1 LNHDA, CDR2 SQIVND (reference sequence). The CDR3 sequence is 14 residues long. V dropped 7 bases and J dropped 2; count of bases not matched to a gene: 6. CDR3 DNA: TGTGCCAGTAAGGGGGACAGACTCACAGATACGCAGTATTTT. This encodes CASKGDRLTDTQYF.

The chain combines TRBV7-7 with TRBJ2-3; 8 bases match TRBD1. With V trimmed by 3 bases and J by 0 bases, 2 bases remained unmatched. This CDR3 is 15 amino acids long. The germline V gene has CDR1 SSHAT and CDR2 FNYEAQ (reference sequence). CDR3 nucleotides: TGTGCCAGCAGCTTCGGACAGGGAAGCACAGATACGCAGTATTTT. Translating it yields CASSFGQGSTDTQYF.

The CDR3 nucleotides read TGTGCCAGCAGACTTCCTTCTTCCGCTACGCAGTATTTT. Protein: CASRLPSSATQYF. This chain links TRBV11-2 with TRBJ2-3; no firm D call. Germline V gene lookup returns CDR1 SGHAT and CDR2 FQNNGV. With 6 bases removed from V and 8 bases from J, the gap between germline ends came to 15 bases. The CDR3 is 13 residues long.

This clone was seen once. The chain recombines TRBV3-1 (or the pseudogene TRBV3-2) with TRBJ1-3; TRBD1 might be the D (5 bases). V was clipped by 3 bases and J by 4 bases, with 16 bases between them. Germline V CDR1 and CDR2: LGHDT, YNNKEL (reference sequence). This CDR3 spans 16 amino acids. CDR3: CASSQVIGVQGNTIYF. CDR3 DNA: TGTGCCAGCAGCCAGGTCATAGGGGTTCAGGGAAACACCATATATTTT.

The chain is built from TRBV7-3 and TRBJ2-5; 8 nucleotides line up with TRBD1. The junction had 6 bases not matched to a gene; V was cut back by 5 bases and J by 4 bases. This CDR3 has 14 amino acids. Germline V gene data show CDR1 as SGHTA and CDR2 as FQGTGA. The CDR3 DNA reads TGTGCCAGCAGCCCCCAGGGGGCTGGAGAGACCCAGTACTTC. As protein: CASSPQGAGETQYF.

This clone is a singleton in its sample. This rearrangement joins TRBV6-5 to TRBJ2-5, with D perhaps TRBD2 (6 bases). The CDR3 spans 14 residues. Trimming took 6 bases from V and 4 from J, leaving 15 bases between them. The V gene's germline CDR1 is MNHEY and CDR2 SVGAGI. The CDR3 reads CASSLATASETQYF. CDR3 sequence (DNA): TGTGCCAGCAGCCTAGCGACTGCTTCAGAGACCCAGTACTTC.

The gene calls are TRBV6-2 or TRBV6-3 and TRBJ2-7; maybe TRBD1 (5 bases). V was cut by 4 bases and J by 2 bases, with 9 bases left in between. The length of the CDR3 is 13 residues. Germline CDR1 is MNHEY and CDR2 is SVGEGT. The CDR3 DNA is TGTGCCAGCAGTTGGGGCCCGACCTACGAGCAGTACTTC. This gives the protein CASSWGPTYEQYF.

The J gene is TRBJ2-1, the V gene TRBV10-2; D ambiguous. In germline, CDR1 is WSHSY, CDR2 SAAADI. V gave up 3 bases and J gave up 5 bases, with 14 bases separating them. The CDR3 length is 15 residues. This CDR3 reads CASSDYPLDDNEQFF. CDR3 sequence (DNA): TGCGCCAGCAGTGATTATCCCCTAGATGACAATGAGCAGTTCTTC.

The V and J genes are TRBV7-2 and TRBJ2-2; no clear D gene. Trimming pared 5 bases from V and 5 bases from J, leaving 9 bases between. Germline lookup yields CDR1 SGHTA and CDR2 FQGNSA. The CDR3 has 13 residues. In DNA form, the CDR3 reads TGTGCCAGCAGCCGAGAGTTTACCGGGGAGCTGTTTTTT. It codes for CASSREFTGELFF.

The chain has TRBV7-8 and TRBJ2-3; 13 nucleotides line up with TRBD2. The CDR3 spans 17 residues. V was clipped by 5 bases and J by 2 bases; unmatched bases: 7. Germline CDR1 is SGHVS and CDR2 is FQNEAQ. CDR3 DNA sequence: TGTGCCAGCAGCCCCAAGGGACTAGCGGGAACCACAGATACGCAGTATTTT. It specifies CASSPKGLAGTTDTQYF.

The chain recombines TRBV3-1 (or the pseudogene TRBV3-2) with TRBJ1-1; TRBD1 aligns across 7 bases. Trimming took 4 bases from V and 4 from J; bases not matched to a gene: 6. The germline CDR1 and CDR2 sequences are LGHDT and YNNKEL (reference sequence). The CDR3 length is 14 residues. The CDR3: CASSPRDRGTEAFF. The DNA for the CDR3 is TGTGCCAGCAGCCCCCGGGACAGAGGCACTGAAGCTTTCTTT.

This clone was recorded only once. The chain employs TRBV9 and TRBJ2-3; possibly TRBD2 for D (6 bases). V was shortened by 5 bases and J by 6 bases, with 19 bases between the two germline ends. This CDR3 has 15 amino acids. Germline V gives CDR1 SGDLS, CDR2 YYNGEE. DNA for the CDR3: TGTGCCAGCAGGAGGAGGGGAGCGGTTGGGGATACGCAGTATTTT. Encoded protein: CASRRRGAVGDTQYF.

The rearrangement joins TRBV3-1 (or the pseudogene TRBV3-2) to TRBJ2-1, with D unclear. Trimming pared 0 bases from V and 4 bases from J, leaving 10 bases between. Germline lookup yields CDR1 LGHDT and CDR2 YNNKEL (reference sequence). CDR3 length equals 15 residues. The CDR3 region is CASSQDSGLYNEQFF. In nucleotides, the CDR3 is TGTGCCAGCAGCCAAGATTCTGGGCTTTACAATGAGCAGTTCTTC.

The rearrangement uses TRBV27 and TRBJ2-7; D possibly corresponds to TRBD2 (7 bases). V dropped 6 bases and J dropped 4 bases, with 13 bases sitting between them. This CDR3 region has 13 residues. The germline V gene has CDR1 MNHEY and CDR2 SMNVEV (reference sequence). DNA for the CDR3: TGTGCCAGCAGCGAAAGGGGGGGTTACGAGCAGTACTTC. It is translated as CASSERGGYEQYF.

The chain has TRBV19 and TRBJ1-5; D perhaps matches TRBD1 (6 bases). The V end lost 5 bases, the J end lost 0 bases, and 14 bases lay between the germline ends. The CDR3 has 16 residues. The germline gives CDR1 LNHDA, CDR2 SQIVND (reference sequence). CDR3 sequence (DNA): TGTGCCAGTAGTTCGCACCTACAGGGTAGCAATCAGCCCCAGCATTTT. Translation: CASSSHLQGSNQPQHF.

This clone was recorded only once. The chain employs TRBV28 and TRBJ2-1, with 7 bases that match TRBD2. The CDR3 spans 15 residues. Germline V CDR1 and CDR2: MDHEN, SYDVKM. The J segment lost 0 bases and the V segment lost 5 bases, leaving 4 bases of the junction unmatched. The CDR3 DNA reads as TGTGCCAGCAGTGTGGGAGGGAGCTCCTACAATGAGCAGTTCTTC. The encoded protein is CASSVGGSSYNEQFF.

The chain links TRBV3-1 (or the pseudogene TRBV3-2) to TRBJ1-2; 9 nucleotides align to TRBD1. Germline CDR1 reads LGHDT; CDR2 reads YNNKEL (reference sequence). The ends lost 7 bases at V and 0 bases at J; junction bases unmatched: 6. The CDR3 length is 15 residues. CDR3 in DNA: TGTGCCAGCAAAGCCACAGGGGGCTCTAACTATGGCTACACCTTC. Its protein is CASKATGGSNYGYTF.

The chain recombines TRBV2 with TRBJ1-5, with 9 bases matching TRBD1. Trimming took 6 bases from V and 3 from J; bases not matched to a gene: 6. The CDR3 spans 15 residues. Germline CDR1 SNHLY, CDR2 FYNNEI. CDR3: CASSRQGVDNQPQHF. The CDR3 DNA reads TGTGCCAGCAGCAGACAGGGGGTGGACAATCAGCCCCAGCATTTT.

The chain links TRBV5-4 to TRBJ2-7, with TRBD1 matching over 7 bases. Germline CDR1 is SGHNT and CDR2 is YYREEE (reference sequence). The CDR3 has 13 amino acids. Trimming cost V 0 bases and J 6 bases; bases outside gene matches: 3. The CDR3 nucleotides read TGTGCCAGCAGCTTGGTGGGGACAGTCGAGCAGTACTTC. It specifies CASSLVGTVEQYF. Looking up the rest from reference TRBV5-4 and TRBJ2-7 gives the full variable domain: ETGVTQSPTHLIKTRGQQVTLRCSSQSGHNTVSWYQQALGQGPQFIFQYYREEENGRGNFPPRFSGLQFPNYSSELNVNALELDDSALYLCASSLVGTVEQYFGPGTRLTVT.

The chain joins TRBV5-1 to TRBJ2-7; the match to TRBD1 covers 9 bases. The CDR3 consists of 13 residues. The V segment lost 4 bases and the J segment 9 bases; nucleotides outside the gene matches: 8. Germline CDR1 and CDR2: SGHRS and YFSETQ. The CDR3 nucleotides are TGCGCCAGCAGCAATCCGGGACAGGGAGGGCAGTACTTC. It codes for CASSNPGQGGQYF.

V is TRBV4-3 and J is TRBJ2-7; 9 nucleotides align to TRBD1. CDR3 size: 16 residues. Germline V gives CDR1 LGHNA, CDR2 YSLEER. Trimming cost V 0 bases and J 2 bases; bases outside gene matches: 5. DNA of the CDR3: TGCGCCAGCAGCCAAGATCTGGGACAGGGCACCTACGAGCAGTACTTC. Amino acids: CASSQDLGQGTYEQYF.

The chain employs TRBV19 and TRBJ2-1, with TRBD2 matching over 11 bases. This CDR3 is built from 17 residues. Germline lookup yields CDR1 LNHDA and CDR2 SQIVND (reference sequence). V gave up 6 bases and J gave up 6 bases; unmatched junction bases: 13. Here the CDR3 DNA reads TGTGCCAGTAGCGTAGCGGGAGGGCCGATAATCGTCAATGAGCAGTTCTTC. Its protein is CASSVAGGPIIVNEQFF.

This clone was seen once. The chain uses TRBV28 and TRBJ2-1, with 10 bases lining up with TRBD1. Germline CDR1 MDHEN, CDR2 SYDVKM. The CDR3 totals 13 residues. J was trimmed by 4 bases and V by 6 bases; bases with no gene match: 0. The CDR3 region has the DNA TGTGCCAGCAGGGGACAGGGGTACAATGAGCAGTTCTTC. Its translation is CASRGQGYNEQFF.

This clone appeared a single time. The V call is TRBV18, the J call TRBJ1-1; a weak D match, TRBD1 (6 bases). The ends were cut back, 6 bases at V and 0 bases at J, with 11 bases in the middle. This CDR3 has 14 residues. Looked up from germline, CDR1 is KGHSH and CDR2 is LQKENI. CDR3 sequence: CASSGDIVNTEAFF. The CDR3 DNA sequence: TGTGCCAGCTCGGGGGACATTGTGAACACTGAAGCTTTCTTT.